The present TCR beta chain was sequenced within a study of cytomegalovirus exposure and HLA in healthy donors. Whole-study context: Researchers previously reported finding about 110 million unique TCR beta sequences from roughly 180 million T cells. Study results and caveats: The study assumed roughly uniform donor sequencing depth for presence/absence analyses. In most subjects, TCR beta sequences reportedly gave accurate predictions of HLA-A and HLA-B alleles. TCR association rates varied by HLA locus in a later analysis, with DRB1 highest and HLA-C lowest.

This PCR relied on a set of 60 Vbeta primers and 13 Jbeta primers. Sequenced by immunoSEQ multiplex PCR; TCRdb stores in-frame clones only, minus some. The table lists approximately 280,000 clones, roughly 89% of them singletons. V shed 3 bases and J 1 base; nucleotides not matched to a gene: 4. CDR3 length equals 14 residues. Germline V gene sequence: CDR1 GTSNPN, CDR2 SVGIG (reference sequence). About this clone itself: No antigen is known for it.

This sequence joins TRBV30 and TRBJ1-2; 8 nucleotides agree with TRBD1. The sequencing input was PBMCs. The clonotype comes from a woman between 18 and 29 years old in good health and CMV-seronegative. The CDR3 DNA sequence: TGTGCCTGGAGCATGACAGGGGTTAACTATGGCTACACCTTC. This codes for CAWSMTGVNYGYTF.